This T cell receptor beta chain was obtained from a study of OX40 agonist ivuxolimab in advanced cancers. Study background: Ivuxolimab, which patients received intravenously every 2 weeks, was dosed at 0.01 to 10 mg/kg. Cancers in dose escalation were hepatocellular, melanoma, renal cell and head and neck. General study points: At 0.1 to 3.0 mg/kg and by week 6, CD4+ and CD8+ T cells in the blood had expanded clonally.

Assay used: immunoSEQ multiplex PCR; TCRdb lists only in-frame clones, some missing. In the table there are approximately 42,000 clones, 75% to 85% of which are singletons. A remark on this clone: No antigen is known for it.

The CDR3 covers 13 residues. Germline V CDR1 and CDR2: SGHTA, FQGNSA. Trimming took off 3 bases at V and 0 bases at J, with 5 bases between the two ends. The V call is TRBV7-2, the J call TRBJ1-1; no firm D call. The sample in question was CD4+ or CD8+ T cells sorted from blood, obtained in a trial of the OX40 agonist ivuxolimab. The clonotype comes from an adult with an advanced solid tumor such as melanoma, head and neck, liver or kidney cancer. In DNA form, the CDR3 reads TGTGCCAGCAGCTTCCGTATGAACACTGAAGCTTTCTTT. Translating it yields CASSFRMNTEAFF.